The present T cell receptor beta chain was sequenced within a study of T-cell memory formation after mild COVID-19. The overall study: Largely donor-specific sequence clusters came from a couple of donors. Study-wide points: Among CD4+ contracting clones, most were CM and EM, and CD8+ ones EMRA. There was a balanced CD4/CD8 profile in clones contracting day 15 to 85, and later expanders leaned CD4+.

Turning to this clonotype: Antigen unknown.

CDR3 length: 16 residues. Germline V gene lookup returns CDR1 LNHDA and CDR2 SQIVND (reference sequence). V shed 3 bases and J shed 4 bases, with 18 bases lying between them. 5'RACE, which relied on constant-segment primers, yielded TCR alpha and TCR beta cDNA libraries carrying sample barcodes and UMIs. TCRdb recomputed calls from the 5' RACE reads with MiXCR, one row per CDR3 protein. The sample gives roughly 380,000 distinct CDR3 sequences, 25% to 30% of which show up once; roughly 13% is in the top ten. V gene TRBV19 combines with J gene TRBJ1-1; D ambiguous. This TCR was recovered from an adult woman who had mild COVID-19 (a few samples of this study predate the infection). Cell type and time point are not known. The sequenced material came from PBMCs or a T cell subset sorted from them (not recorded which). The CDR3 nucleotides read TGTGCCAGTAGTATCGCAGGAGAGGGCTGGTCCACTGAAGCTTTCTTT. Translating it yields CASSIAGEGWSTEAFF.